Below are 3 T cell receptor beta chains sequenced from a single sample in a study of metastatic and nonmetastatic thyroid tumors. Via MiXCR, TCRdb re-called the PCR reads. This sample has tens of thousands of clones, with roughly 20% found just once. Each patient came to thyroid surgery without any prior treatment (of any kind). Source material: blood. These receptors were obtained from a female donor with papillary thyroid cancer or a benign thyroid nodule (not recorded which). Some clones in this sample may be carry-over from other donors' samples.

Sample share makes this clone medium-sized. This chain's CDR3 is CATSGMGSSSYNEQFF. As DNA, the CDR3 is TGTGCCACCAGTGGGATGGGCTCAAGCTCCTACAATGAGCAGTTCTTC. V is TRBV24-1 and J is TRBJ2-1; D gene unclear. Trimming removed 5 bases at V and 0 bases at J, with 13 bases between. Germline-derived CDR1 and CDR2 are KGHDR and SFDVKD. The CDR3 has 16 residues.

This clone occurred a few times. It may be a read error: a sequence one base away is much more abundant. Other DNA sequences within the sample encode an identical CDR3. The rearrangement links TRBV6-1 to TRBJ2-7; D might be TRBD1 or TRBD2, each matching 5 bases. The ends were cut back, 7 bases at V and 2 bases at J, with 15 bases in the middle. The CDR3 is made up of 14 amino acids. Germline CDR1 reads MNHNS; CDR2 reads SASEGT. Here the CDR3 reads CASTLGWGTYEQYF. The DNA of the CDR3 is TGTGCCAGCACACTAGGTTGGGGGACCTACGAGCAGTACTTC.

This clone was counted at least ten times. The chain recombines TRBV4-2 with TRBJ1-3; D unclear. Between the trimmed V and J ends, which lost 0 bases and 2 bases, there was a span of 11 bases. This CDR3 is built from 16 residues. Germline CDR1 LGHNA, CDR2 YNFKEQ. Written as DNA, the CDR3 is TGTGCCAGCAGCCAAGATGTCTCCTCCACTGGAAACACCATATATTTT. Amino acid sequence: CASSQDVSSTGNTIYF.